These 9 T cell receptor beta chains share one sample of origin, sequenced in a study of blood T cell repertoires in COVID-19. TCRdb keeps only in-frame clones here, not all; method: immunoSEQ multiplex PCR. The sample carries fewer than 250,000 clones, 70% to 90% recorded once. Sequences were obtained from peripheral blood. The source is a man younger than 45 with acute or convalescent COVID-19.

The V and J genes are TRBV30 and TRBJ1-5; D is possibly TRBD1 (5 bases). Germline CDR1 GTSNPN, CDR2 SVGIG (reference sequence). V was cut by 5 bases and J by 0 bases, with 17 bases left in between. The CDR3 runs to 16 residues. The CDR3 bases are TGTGCCTGGGCCCGTTCGGGGACTTTTAGCAATCAGCCCCAGCATTTT. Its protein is CAWARSGTFSNQPQHF.

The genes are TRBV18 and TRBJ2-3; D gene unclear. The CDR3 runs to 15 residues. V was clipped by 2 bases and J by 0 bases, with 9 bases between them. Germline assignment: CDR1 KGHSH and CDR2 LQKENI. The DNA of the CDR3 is TGTGCCAGCTCACCAACCGCGCGTAGCACAGATACGCAGTATTTT. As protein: CASSPTARSTDTQYF.

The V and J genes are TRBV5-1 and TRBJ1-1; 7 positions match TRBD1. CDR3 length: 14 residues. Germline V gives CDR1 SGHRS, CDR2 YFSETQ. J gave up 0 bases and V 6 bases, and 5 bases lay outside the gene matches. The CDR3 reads CASTPQGVNTEAFF. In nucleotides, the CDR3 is TGCGCCAGCACCCCTCAGGGGGTGAACACTGAAGCTTTCTTT.

The CDR3 loop reads CASSSTDYNEQFF. CDR3 DNA sequence: TGTGCCAGCAGCTCGACAGATTACAATGAGCAGTTCTTC. The chain joins TRBV7-3 to TRBJ2-1; maybe TRBD1 (5 bases). The CDR3 covers 13 residues. The germline V gene encodes CDR1 SGHTA and CDR2 FQGTGA. The V and J ends lost 4 bases and 4 bases respectively, with 8 bases between them.

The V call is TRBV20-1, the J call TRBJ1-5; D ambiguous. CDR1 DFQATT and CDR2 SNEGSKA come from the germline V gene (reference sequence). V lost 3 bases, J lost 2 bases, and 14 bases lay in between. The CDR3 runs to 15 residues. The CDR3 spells CSASHVAGRNQPQHF. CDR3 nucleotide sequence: TGCAGTGCTAGTCACGTGGCAGGCCGCAATCAGCCCCAGCATTTT.

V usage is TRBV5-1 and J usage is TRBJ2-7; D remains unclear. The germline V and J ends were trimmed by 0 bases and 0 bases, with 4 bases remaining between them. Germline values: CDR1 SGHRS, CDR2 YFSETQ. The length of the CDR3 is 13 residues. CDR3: CASSLVDSYEQYF. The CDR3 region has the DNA TGCGCCAGCAGCTTGGTAGACTCCTACGAGCAGTACTTC.

For the CDR3, the DNA is TGTGCCAGCAGAACTCCTTCCAGGAGCACAGATACGCAGTATTTT. Its translation: CASRTPSRSTDTQYF. The chain carries TRBV28 and TRBJ2-3; D ambiguous. The CDR3 spans 15 residues. Germline V lookup: CDR1 MDHEN, CDR2 SYDVKM. The ends were cut back, 6 bases at V and 0 bases at J, with 13 bases in the middle.

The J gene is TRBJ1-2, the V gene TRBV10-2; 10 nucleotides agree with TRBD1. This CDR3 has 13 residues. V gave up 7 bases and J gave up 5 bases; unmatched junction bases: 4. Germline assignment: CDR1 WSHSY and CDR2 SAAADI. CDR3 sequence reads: CASTGTGDYGYTF. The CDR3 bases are TGCGCCAGCACCGGGACAGGGGATTATGGCTACACCTTC.

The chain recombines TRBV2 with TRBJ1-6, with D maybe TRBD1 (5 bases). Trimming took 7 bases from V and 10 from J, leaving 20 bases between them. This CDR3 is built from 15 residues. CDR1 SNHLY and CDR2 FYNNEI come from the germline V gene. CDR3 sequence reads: CASKRQTGPRSPLHF. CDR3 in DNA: TGTGCCAGCAAAAGACAGACTGGGCCAAGGTCACCCCTCCACTTT.